These T cell receptor beta chains were read from a single sample in a study of T cells after yellow fever vaccination. Via MiXCR, TCRdb re-called the 5' RACE reads, giving one row per CDR3 protein. The sample has approximately 27,000 distinct CDR3 sequences, about 5.5% seen once. Sequences were derived from PBMCs, either bulk or a sorted T-cell subset (CD4+, CD8+, memory, or dextramer-sorted; not recorded which), sampled 15 days after the yellow fever booster vaccination. These receptors all come from a man aged 25-45 years who received the YFV17D yellow fever vaccine. Each CDR3 is given with its conserved first and last residue. Fields, in order: clone size, D gene, J gene, V gene, CDR3 protein, CDR3 DNA. The D gene is left open where the match is weak. Only some rows state a clone size, as once, few, many or a class for expanded clones.

>many|TRBD2|TRBJ2-1|TRBV7-2
CASSIAGGPNNEQFF
TGTGCCAGCAGCATAGCGGGAGGGCCCAACAATGAGCAGTTCTTC
>many|-|TRBJ2-1|TRBV20-1
CSARESSYNEQFF
TGCAGTGCTAGAGAGAGCTCCTACAATGAGCAGTTCTTC
>many|TRBD2|TRBJ2-1|TRBV29-1
CSVEGGSGSYNEQFF
TGCAGCGTTGAAGGGGGTAGCGGGAGCTACAATGAGCAGTTCTTC
>many|TRBD1|TRBJ1-6|TRBV20-1
CSAKMTGGLSSPLHF
TGCAGTGCTAAGATGACAGGGGGCTTATCTTCACCCCTCCACTTT
>many|TRBD2|TRBJ2-1|TRBV7-6
CASSLELTSGYNEQFF
TGTGCCAGCAGCTTAGAGTTGACTAGCGGATACAATGAGCAGTTCTTC
>many|TRBD2|TRBJ2-3|TRBV24-1
CATSDRGLAADTQYF
TGTGCCACCAGTGACCGAGGACTAGCTGCAGATACGCAGTATTTT
>medium-sized|TRBD1|TRBJ1-5|TRBV25-1
CASRETGTDQPQHF
TGTGCCAGCAGGGAGACAGGGACGGATCAGCCCCAGCATTTT
>many|-|TRBJ2-5|TRBV30
CAWGPGGKDF
TGTGCCTGGGGCCCCGGGGGCAAGGACTTC
>many|TRBD2|TRBJ2-3|TRBV9
CASSVATRWGLAGEEDTQYF
TGTGCCAGCAGCGTAGCTACTAGATGGGGACTAGCGGGAGAAGAAGATACGCAGTATTTT
>many|-|TRBJ2-7|TRBV29-1
CSVQTHTGSLYEQYF
TGCAGCGTCCAAACCCATACCGGGAGTCTCTACGAGCAGTACTTC
>many|-|TRBJ1-5|TRBV15
CATSRDQVPEPQHF
TGTGCCACCAGCAGAGATCAGGTTCCGGAGCCCCAGCATTTT
>many|-|TRBJ2-4|TRBV7-6
CASSLSDRPSKNIQYF
TGTGCCAGCAGCCTATCCGACCGGCCGTCCAAAAACATTCAGTACTTC
>many|TRBD1|TRBJ1-1|TRBV19
CASSIRQGEAFF
TGTGCCAGTAGTATCCGACAGGGTGAAGCTTTCTTT
>many|-|TRBJ1-3|TRBV28
CAGRRRLGNTIYF
TGTGCCGGGAGACGGCGGCTCGGAAACACCATATATTTT
>many|-|TRBJ1-2|TRBV10-3
CAISADPDYGYTF
TGTGCCATCAGTGCTGACCCGGACTATGGCTACACCTTC
>many|-|TRBJ2-6|TRBV29-1
CSVAGPTSGANVLTF
TGCAGCGTTGCGGGGCCGACCTCTGGGGCCAACGTCCTGACTTTC
>-|-|TRBJ2-3|TRBV3-1
CATSQPGHGTDTQYF
TGTGCCACCAGCCAGCCGGGACACGGCACAGATACGCAGTATTTT
>many|-|TRBJ1-5|TRBV19
CACVGQGHQPQHF
TGTGCCTGTGTGGGGCAGGGCCATCAGCCCCAGCATTTT
>many|-|TRBJ1-2|TRBV5-1
CASSLDLLGYTF
TGCGCCAGCAGCTTGGATTTACTGGGCTACACCTTC
>-|TRBD2|TRBJ2-3|TRBV3-1
CACSQGFQAAGGRTDTQYF
TGTGCGTGCAGCCAAGGTTTCCAGGCAGCGGGAGGGCGTACAGATACGCAGTATTTT
>many|TRBD1|TRBJ2-1|TRBV27
CASSPGDRGREQFF
TGTGCCAGCAGCCCCGGAGACAGGGGAAGGGAGCAGTTCTTC
>many|TRBD2|TRBJ2-5|TRBV12-3/TRBV12-4
CASSPGLAGVETQYF
TGTGCCAGCAGCCCGGGACTAGCGGGAGTCGAGACCCAGTACTTC
>many|TRBD1|TRBJ2-1|TRBV6-6
CASSKQGDEQFF
TGTGCCAGCAGTAAACAGGGGGATGAGCAGTTCTTC
>many|TRBD1|TRBJ2-7|TRBV7-2
CASSFGPGTGNHEQYF
TGTGCCAGCAGCTTCGGTCCAGGGACAGGGAACCACGAGCAGTACTTC
>-|-|TRBJ2-3|TRBV5-4
CASSSVLTDTQYF
TGTGCCAGCAGCTCAGTGCTGACAGATACGCAGTATTTT
>many|-|TRBJ2-2|TRBV29-1
CSVAGVANTGELFF
TGCAGCGTGGCAGGGGTAGCGAACACCGGGGAGCTGTTTTTT
>many|-|TRBJ2-3|TRBV5-6
CASSLVLGTDTQYF
TGTGCCAGCAGCTTGGTATTAGGAACAGATACGCAGTATTTT
>-|-|TRBJ1-1|TRBV19
CASSERQHEAFF
TGTGCCAGTAGTGAACGACAGCATGAAGCTTTCTTT
>many|-|TRBJ2-5|TRBV5-1
CASSSSRAQYF
TGCGCCAGCAGCTCCTCCAGGGCCCAGTACTTC
>many|-|TRBJ2-5|TRBV10-2
CASSLSGRETQYF
TGCGCCAGCAGTTTGAGTGGTAGGGAGACCCAGTACTTC
>-|-|TRBJ2-1|TRBV6-2/TRBV6-3
CASRKVGEWLEQFF
TGTGCCAGCAGAAAAGTGGGGGAGTGGCTCGAGCAGTTCTTC
>many|TRBD2|TRBJ2-1|TRBV9
CASSVAGTSGTGEQFF
TGTGCCAGCAGCGTAGCTGGGACTAGCGGGACCGGTGAGCAGTTCTTC
>many|-|TRBJ1-1|TRBV4-3
CASSQDVGESGHF
TGCGCCAGCAGCCAAGATGTGGGGGAATCGGGGCACTTT